Following are 18 T cell receptor beta chains from one sample sequenced in a study of T cell changes during pregnancy in multiple sclerosis. Produced via immunoSEQ multiplex PCR; TCRdb's table is partial and in-frame only. Here the sample spans 40,000 or so clones, 94% being singletons. The source material was CD8+ T cells from peripheral blood mononuclear cells, sampled in the third trimester of pregnancy. The receptor set was obtained from a female donor with multiple sclerosis, enrolled in a pregnancy study.

This chain uses TRBV9 with TRBJ1-1; D call uncertain. CDR3 length: 14 amino acids. The germline CDR1 and CDR2 sequences are SGDLS and YYNGEE. Trimming stripped 0 bases from V and 1 base from J, with 7 bases between. The CDR3 is CASSVGAENTEAFF. CDR3 DNA: TGTGCCAGCAGCGTAGGGGCAGAGAACACTGAAGCTTTCTTT.

The chain is built from TRBV5-4 and TRBJ2-2; 9 positions agree with TRBD1. The V segment lost 4 bases and the J segment 5 bases; nucleotides outside the gene matches: 6. CDR1 is SGHNT, CDR2 YYREEE, per germline (reference sequence). The CDR3 length is 15 residues. The CDR3 reads CASSLPTGGTGELFF. Here the CDR3 DNA reads TGTGCCAGCAGCCTTCCGACAGGGGGGACCGGGGAGCTGTTTTTT.

V gene TRBV2 combines with J gene TRBJ2-1, with 10 bases that match TRBD2. V was pared by 2 bases and J by 4 bases, with 2 bases of the junction left unmatched. CDR1 and CDR2 (germline): SNHLY, FYNNEI. CDR3 length: 15 amino acids. This CDR3 is CASSELAGVYNEQFF. DNA for the CDR3: TGTGCCAGCAGTGAACTAGCGGGAGTATACAATGAGCAGTTCTTC.

The chain employs TRBV11-3 and TRBJ1-1; D is uncertain. The CDR3 is made up of 14 amino acids. The germline V gene encodes CDR1 SGHNT and CDR2 YENEEA. V dropped 7 bases and J dropped 2 bases, with 14 bases sitting between them. CDR3: CASMFRVSNTEAFF. The CDR3 DNA reads TGTGCCAGCATGTTTCGGGTGTCAAACACTGAAGCTTTCTTT.

The chain has TRBV4-1 and TRBJ2-3; D is ambiguous. The CDR3 covers 12 residues. V shed 1 base and J shed 5 bases, with 4 bases lying between them. The germline CDR1 and CDR2 sequences are MGHRA and YSYEKL. The CDR3 DNA follows: TGCGCCAGCAGCCAAGTAGTAGATACGCAGTATTTT. Protein: CASSQVVDTQYF.

The rearrangement uses TRBV30 and TRBJ2-1; D not certain. This CDR3 has 11 residues. Trimming cost V 4 bases and J 8 bases, with 9 bases left between them. Germline values: CDR1 GTSNPN, CDR2 SVGIG (reference sequence). CDR3 DNA sequence: TGTGCCTGGATTAATGGCTATGAGCAGTTCTTC. Its translation is CAWINGYEQFF.

This clone has only one observation. The V call is TRBV19, the J call TRBJ2-3; tentative D call: TRBD1 (6 bases). Germline V gene sequence: CDR1 LNHDA, CDR2 SQIVND (reference sequence). CDR3 size: 14 residues. With 6 bases removed from V and 0 bases from J, the gap between germline ends came to 10 bases. CDR3 in DNA: TGTGCCAGTAGCGGACAGCTTAGCACAGATACGCAGTATTTT. It codes for CASSGQLSTDTQYF.

The CDR3 DNA reads as TGTGCCAGCAGCTCAATCCCGGGACTAGCGTGGACCGGGGAGCTGTTTTTT. It yields the protein CASSSIPGLAWTGELFF. The gene calls are TRBV7-9 and TRBJ2-2; 10 positions agree with TRBD2. Per germline, CDR1 SEHNR and CDR2 FQNEAQ (reference sequence). J gave up 5 bases and V 4 bases, and 10 bases lay outside the gene matches. The CDR3 is made up of 17 amino acids.

This clone was recorded once. Just one base apart from a much larger clone, this may be a read error. This CDR3 is also generated by other DNA sequences in the sample. The chain couples TRBV2 to TRBJ1-3, with 11 bases identical to TRBD1. CDR1 SNHLY and CDR2 FYNNEI come from the germline V gene. Trimming at V came to 9 bases and at J to 8 bases, leaving 12 bases not matched to a gene. The CDR3 contains 15 residues. CDR3 DNA: TGTGCCAGGTCCGGGACAGGGGGTGCGGGGGACACCATATATTTT. This encodes CARSGTGGAGDTIYF.

This rearrangement joins TRBV27 to TRBJ2-7; 7 bases are shared with TRBD2. CDR1 is MNHEY, CDR2 SMNVEV, per germline (reference sequence). J gave up 0 bases and V 3 bases, and 2 bases lay outside the gene matches. The CDR3 is made up of 14 amino acids. This chain's CDR3 is CASSLGGSSYEQYF. CDR3 sequence (DNA): TGTGCCAGCAGTTTGGGGGGGTCCTCCTACGAGCAGTACTTC.

In DNA form, the CDR3 reads TGTGCCAGCAGAGGGGGCCCAGATACGCAGTATTTT. This translates into CASRGGPDTQYF. The chain couples TRBV2 to TRBJ2-3, with 7 nucleotides matching TRBD1. J gave up 4 bases and V 6 bases, and 1 base lay outside the gene matches. CDR3 length equals 12 residues. Germline V lookup: CDR1 SNHLY, CDR2 FYNNEI. Together with reference TRBV2 and TRBJ2-3, the CDR3 gives the full variable domain: EPEVTQTPSHQVTQMGQEVILRCVPISNHLYFYWYRQILGQKVEFLVSFYNNEISEKSEIFDDQFSVERPDGSNFTLKIRSTKLEDSAMYFCASRGGPDTQYFGPGTRLTVL.

The genes are TRBV7-9 and TRBJ2-4, with 9 bases that match TRBD1. This CDR3 has 15 amino acids. V shed 5 bases, J shed 6 bases, and the junction held 8 bases outside the gene matches. Germline assignment: CDR1 SEHNR and CDR2 FQNEAQ (reference sequence). In DNA, the CDR3 is TGTGCCAGCAGCCCACCCGTGGGACAGGGAAACATTCAGTACTTC. This gives the protein CASSPPVGQGNIQYF.

This rearrangement joins TRBV7-3 to TRBJ2-1, with D unresolved. From germline, CDR1 is SGHTA and CDR2 FQGTGA. The CDR3 has 13 amino acids. The ends were cut back, 5 bases at V and 7 bases at J, with 12 bases in the middle. CDR3: CASSPPSQNEQFF. CDR3 DNA sequence: TGTGCCAGCAGCCCACCCTCGCAGAATGAGCAGTTCTTC.

This chain links TRBV7-9 with TRBJ2-1, with 7 bases lining up with TRBD2. V shed 5 bases and J 10 bases; nucleotides not matched to a gene: 14. Per the germline V gene, CDR1 is SEHNR and CDR2 is FQNEAQ (reference sequence). The CDR3 covers 15 residues. CDR3 region: CASSPPGLTSGEQFF. The CDR3 bases are TGTGCCAGCAGCCCTCCGGGACTAACCTCTGGAGAGCAGTTCTTC. The whole variable domain, filled in from reference TRBV7-9 and TRBJ2-1, reads DTGVSQNPRHKITKRGQNVTFRCDPISEHNRLYWYRQTLGQGPEFLTYFQNEAQLEKSRLLSDRFSAERPKGSFSTLEIQRTEQGDSAMYLCASSPPGLTSGEQFFGPGTRLTVL.

J is TRBJ2-7 and V is TRBV28, with TRBD2 as a possible D gene (5 bases). The CDR3 consists of 13 residues. The germline CDR1 and CDR2 sequences are MDHEN and SYDVKM. The ends were cut back, 3 bases at V and 5 bases at J, with 11 bases in the middle. The CDR3, as DNA: TGTGCCAGCAGTTTGAGCCCTAGCAACGAGCAGTACTTC. Translation: CASSLSPSNEQYF.

The DNA for the CDR3 is TGTGCCAGCAGTGCCGGGACAGGGTTGTCCCCTGGGGCCAACGTCCTGACTTTC. Translated: CASSAGTGLSPGANVLTF. This chain joins TRBV27 and TRBJ2-6; 9 bases align to TRBD1. The V gene end was trimmed by 5 bases and the J gene end by 2 bases; junction bases not matched to a gene: 10. The length of the CDR3 is 18 residues. Germline loops: CDR1 MNHEY, CDR2 SMNVEV (reference sequence).

The rearrangement joins TRBV6-5 to TRBJ2-1; D gene ambiguous. Germline V gives CDR1 MNHEY, CDR2 SVGAGI. The V gene lost 2 bases and the J gene lost 9 bases, with 5 bases spanning the gap. The length of the CDR3 is 11 residues. The CDR3 nucleotides are TGTGCCAGCAGTTACGGTAGTGAGCAGTTCTTC. This sequence encodes CASSYGSEQFF.

The rearrangement links TRBV7-9 to TRBJ2-5, with 8 nucleotides matching TRBD1. J lost 4 bases, V lost 4 bases, and 14 bases had no gene match. Germline V gene lookup returns CDR1 SEHNR and CDR2 FQNEAQ (reference sequence). CDR3 size: 17 residues. For the CDR3, the DNA is TGTGCCAGCAGCTCTTCAGGGGGCGGGATAGTAGGAGAGACCCAGTACTTC. Its protein product is CASSSSGGGIVGETQYF.